Reported below is one T cell receptor (beta chain). Its antigen remains unidentified. CDR3 length: 13 residues. Germline V gene sequence: CDR1 MNHNY, CDR2 SVGAGI (reference sequence). V gave up 2 bases and J gave up 2 bases, with 7 bases separating them. The method was immunoSEQ multiplex PCR; TCRdb's version includes in-frame clones alone and lacks a portion of them. The sample yields about 69,000 clones, just under 95% seen once. The data derive from a study of T cell clonotyping in hematopoietic cell transplantation. Findings of the study overall: Cells were unsorted, so CD4 and CD8 contributions were not separated. Higher Inverse Simpson Index values in graft donor and pretransplant recipient predicted broader posttransplant TCR diversity. Pathologically expanded recipient clonotypes increased progressively from day 30 to day 180 as diversity fell.

This TCR derives from a man aged 50 to 59 in good health. Some clones in this sample may be carry-over from other donors' samples. Sequenced: peripheral blood mononuclear cells. The J gene is TRBJ2-7, the V gene TRBV6-6; D gene ambiguous. The CDR3 nucleotides are TGTGCCAGCAGTTACCGGGCCACCTACGAGCAGTACTTC. As protein: CASSYRATYEQYF.